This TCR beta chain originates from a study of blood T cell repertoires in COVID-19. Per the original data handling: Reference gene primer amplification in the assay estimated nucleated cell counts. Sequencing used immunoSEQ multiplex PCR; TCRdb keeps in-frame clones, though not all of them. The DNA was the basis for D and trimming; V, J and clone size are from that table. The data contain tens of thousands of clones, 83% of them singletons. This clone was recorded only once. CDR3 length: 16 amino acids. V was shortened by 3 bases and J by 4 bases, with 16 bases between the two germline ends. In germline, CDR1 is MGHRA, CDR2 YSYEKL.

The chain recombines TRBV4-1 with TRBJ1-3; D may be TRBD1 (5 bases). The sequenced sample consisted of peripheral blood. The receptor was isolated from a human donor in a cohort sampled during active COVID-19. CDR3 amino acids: CASSHVGGLAGNTIYF. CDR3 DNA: TGCGCCAGCAGCCATGTTGGGGGACTCGCCGGAAACACCATATATTTT.